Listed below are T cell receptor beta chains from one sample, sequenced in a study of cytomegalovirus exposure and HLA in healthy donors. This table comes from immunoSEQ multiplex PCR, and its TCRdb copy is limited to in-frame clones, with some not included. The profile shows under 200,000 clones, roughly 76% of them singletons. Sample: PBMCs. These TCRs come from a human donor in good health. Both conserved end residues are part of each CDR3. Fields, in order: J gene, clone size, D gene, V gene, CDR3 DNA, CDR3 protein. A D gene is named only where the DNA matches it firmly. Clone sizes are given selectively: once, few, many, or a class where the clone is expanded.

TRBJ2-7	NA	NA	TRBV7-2	TGTGCCAGCAGCTCCTTCCAAGGGGTTGGCGAGCAGTACTTC	CASSSFQGVGEQYF
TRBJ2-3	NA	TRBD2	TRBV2	TGTGCCAGCAGTGACCCTAGCGGGGGAGATACGCAGTATTTT	CASSDPSGGDTQYF
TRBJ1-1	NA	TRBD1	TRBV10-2	TGCGCCAGCAGTGACCCGAGACAGGGGGCAAGCACTGAAGCTTTCTTT	CASSDPRQGASTEAFF
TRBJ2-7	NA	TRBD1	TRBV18	TGTGCCAGCTTGGCGACAGGGGCCTACGAGCAGTACTTC	CASLATGAYEQYF
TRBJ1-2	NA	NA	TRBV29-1	TGCAGCGTTGAAGGGGCAGGTGGCTACACCTTC	CSVEGAGGYTF
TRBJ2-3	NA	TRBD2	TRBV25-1	TGTGCCAGCAGCTTAGCGGGGGGGCCGACAGATACGCAGTATTTT	CASSLAGGPTDTQYF
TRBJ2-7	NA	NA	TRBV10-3	TGTGCCATCAGTGAGGGGCAGGGCTCCTACGAGCAGTACTTC	CAISEGQGSYEQYF
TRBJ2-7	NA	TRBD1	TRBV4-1	TGCGCCAGCAGCCAAGAATGGTCAGGGGGCATCTACGAGCAGTACTTC	CASSQEWSGGIYEQYF
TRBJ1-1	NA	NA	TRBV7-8	TGTGCCAGCAACTTAGTACAGGGGAACACTGAAGCTTTCTTT	CASNLVQGNTEAFF
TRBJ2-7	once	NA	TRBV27	TGTGCCAGCAGTCAAGCTCGGGGGGCCCTTTACGAGCAGTACTTC	CASSQARGALYEQYF
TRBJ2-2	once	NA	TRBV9	TGTGCCAGCAGCGAACTAGACAGGAAGTACACCGGGGAGCTGTTTTTT	CASSELDRKYTGELFF
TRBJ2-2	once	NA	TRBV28	TGTGCCAGCAGAGTGCCCTATCAGGGGCGCACCGGGGAGCTGTTTTTT	CASRVPYQGRTGELFF
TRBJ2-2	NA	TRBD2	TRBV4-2	TGTGCCAGCAGCCCTAGGTCCGGGACTAGGTCCGGGGAGCTGTTTTTT	CASSPRSGTRSGELFF
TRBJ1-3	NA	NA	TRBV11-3	TGTGCCAGCAGCCCCGCTGGAAACACCATATATTTT	CASSPAGNTIYF
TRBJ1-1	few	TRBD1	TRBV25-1	TGTGCCAGCAGTGAACGGGACAGGGGGAACACTGAAGCTTTCTTT	CASSERDRGNTEAFF
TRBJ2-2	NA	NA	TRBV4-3	TGCGCCAGCAGTCGGCTAGAAAACACCGGGGAGCTGTTTTTT	CASSRLENTGELFF
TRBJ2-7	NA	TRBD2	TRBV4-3	TGCGCCAGCAGCCGCCGGACTAGCGGGGTTTCAGCGAGCTCCTACGAGCAGTACTTC	CASSRRTSGVSASSYEQYF
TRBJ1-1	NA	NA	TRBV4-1	TGCGCCAGCAGCCAAGGAGCCCAGGTAGGTGAAGCTTTCTTT	CASSQGAQVGEAFF
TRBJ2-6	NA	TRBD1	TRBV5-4	TGTGCCAGCGGCCTCGCTAGGGACAGGCGTATCTCTGGGGCCAACGTCCTGACTTTC	CASGLARDRRISGANVLTF
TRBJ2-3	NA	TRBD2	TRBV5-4	TGTGCCAGCAGCTTGAAACGGGCTAGCGGGGGCAGCACAGATACGCAGTATTTT	CASSLKRASGGSTDTQYF
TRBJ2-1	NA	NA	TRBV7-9	TGTGCCAGCAGCTTGTCCGGGACACGCGCACCTTACAATGAGCAGTTCTTC	CASSLSGTRAPYNEQFF
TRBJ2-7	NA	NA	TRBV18	TGTGCCAGCTCACCCGGGCTTCAGGGTTACGAGCAGTACTTC	CASSPGLQGYEQYF
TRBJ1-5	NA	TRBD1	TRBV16	TGTGCCAGCAGCAGGCCAGGGACAGGGAGACAGCCCCAGCATTTT	CASSRPGTGRQPQHF
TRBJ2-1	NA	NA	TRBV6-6	TGTGCCAGCACCGTTACCAGGCTCCTAACCAATGAGCAGTTCTTC	CASTVTRLLTNEQFF
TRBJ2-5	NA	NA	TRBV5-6	TGTGCCAGCAGGTCCCGGGGGGCATTGGGTATGACCCAGTACTTC	CASRSRGALGMTQYF
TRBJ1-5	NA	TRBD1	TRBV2	TGTGCCAGCAGGGGGGGACAGGGACTCTATAGCAATCAGCCCCAGCATTTT	CASRGGQGLYSNQPQHF
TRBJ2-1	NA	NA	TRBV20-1	TGCAGTGCTTACAGGGACAATGAGCAGTTCTTC	CSAYRDNEQFF
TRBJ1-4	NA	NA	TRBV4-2	TGTGCCAGCAGCCAATCCGGGACAATCGGTAATGAAAAACTGTTTTTT	CASSQSGTIGNEKLFF
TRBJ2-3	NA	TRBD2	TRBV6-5	TGTGCCAGCAGTTCGGGACTAGAGAGAGATACGCAGTATTTT	CASSSGLERDTQYF
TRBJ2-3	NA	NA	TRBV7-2	TGTGCCAGCAGCTCTTACACAGATACGCAGTATTTT	CASSSYTDTQYF
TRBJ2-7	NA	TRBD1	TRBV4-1	TGCGCCAGCAGCCACGGGGGACAGGGGGCCTCCTACGAGCAGTACTTC	CASSHGGQGASYEQYF
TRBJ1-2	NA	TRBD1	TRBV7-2	TGTGCCAGCAGCTTAACAGGGGGCGCCCATGGCTACACCTTC	CASSLTGGAHGYTF
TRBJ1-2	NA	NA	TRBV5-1	TGCGCCAGCTACCCGGCGGCGAGTCACTATGGCTACACCTTC	CASYPAASHYGYTF
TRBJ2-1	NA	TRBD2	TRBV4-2	TGTGCCAGCAGCCAAGAGCCCGCGGGGGGTTCCTACAATGAGCAGTTCTTC	CASSQEPAGGSYNEQFF
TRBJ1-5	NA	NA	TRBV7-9	TGTGCCAGCACTCTAGGAGGTAATCAGCCCCAGCATTTT	CASTLGGNQPQHF
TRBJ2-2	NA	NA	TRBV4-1	TGCGCCAGCAGCTCGGGGTGGAACACCGGGGAGCTGTTTTTT	CASSSGWNTGELFF
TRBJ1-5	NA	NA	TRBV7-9	TGTGCCAGCAGCCCCGACGGGGGGCTTAGCAATCAGCCCCAGCATTTT	CASSPDGGLSNQPQHF
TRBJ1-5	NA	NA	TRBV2	TGTGCCAGCAGTTGGGACACGGCGGAGCCCCAGCATTTT	CASSWDTAEPQHF
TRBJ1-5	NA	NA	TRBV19	TGTGCCAGTAACGCACAGGAAAATAGCAATCAGCCCCAGCATTTT	CASNAQENSNQPQHF
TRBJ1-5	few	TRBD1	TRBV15	TGTGCCACCACCGGTCGACAGGGGATCAATCAGCCCCAGCATTTT	CATTGRQGINQPQHF
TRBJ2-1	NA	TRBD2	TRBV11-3	TGTGCCAGCAGCTTAGAACTAGCGGGGTACAATGAGCAGTTCTTC	CASSLELAGYNEQFF
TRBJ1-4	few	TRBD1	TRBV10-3	TGTGCCATCTCACAGGGGGTGGATGAAAAACTGTTTTTT	CAISQGVDEKLFF
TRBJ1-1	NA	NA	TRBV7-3	TGTGCCAGCAGACTAGGGGGAAGCACTGAAGCTTTCTTT	CASRLGGSTEAFF
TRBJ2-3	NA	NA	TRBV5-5	TGTGCCAGCAGCTTGGGCAGGGTAGGAGATACGCAGTATTTT	CASSLGRVGDTQYF
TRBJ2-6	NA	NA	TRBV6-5	TGTGCCAGCAGTTATGAGAGCTCTGGGGCCAACGTCCTGACTTTC	CASSYESSGANVLTF
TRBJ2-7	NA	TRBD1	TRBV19	TGTGCCAGTAGTATGGGACAGGACTACGAGCAGTACTTC	CASSMGQDYEQYF
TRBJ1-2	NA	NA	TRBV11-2	TGTGCCAGCAGCTCCAGACAGGACTATGGCTACACCTTC	CASSSRQDYGYTF
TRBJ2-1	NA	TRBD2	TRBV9	TGTGCCAGCAGCCAGGGGACTAGCGGATACAATGAGCAGTTCTTC	CASSQGTSGYNEQFF
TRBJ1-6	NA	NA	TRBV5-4	TGTGCCAGCAGCCTCGAGCCTACTATGTTTTCGGCACCCCTCCACTTT	CASSLEPTMFSAPLHF
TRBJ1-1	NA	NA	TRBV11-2	TGTGCCAGCAGCTTAGTCGGGGGGGCCGCTGAAGCTTTCTTT	CASSLVGGAAEAFF
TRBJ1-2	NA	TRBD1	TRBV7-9	TGTGCCAGCAGCCCTGGGACAGGGCACTATGGCTACACCTTC	CASSPGTGHYGYTF
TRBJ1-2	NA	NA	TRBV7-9	TGTGCCAGCAGCTTAGGCGACAGCTGGACCTATGGCTACACCTTC	CASSLGDSWTYGYTF
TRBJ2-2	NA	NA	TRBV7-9	TGTGCCAGCAGCCTAATGAAGTCGGTCCTCAGGCACACCGGGGAGCTGTTTTTT	CASSLMKSVLRHTGELFF